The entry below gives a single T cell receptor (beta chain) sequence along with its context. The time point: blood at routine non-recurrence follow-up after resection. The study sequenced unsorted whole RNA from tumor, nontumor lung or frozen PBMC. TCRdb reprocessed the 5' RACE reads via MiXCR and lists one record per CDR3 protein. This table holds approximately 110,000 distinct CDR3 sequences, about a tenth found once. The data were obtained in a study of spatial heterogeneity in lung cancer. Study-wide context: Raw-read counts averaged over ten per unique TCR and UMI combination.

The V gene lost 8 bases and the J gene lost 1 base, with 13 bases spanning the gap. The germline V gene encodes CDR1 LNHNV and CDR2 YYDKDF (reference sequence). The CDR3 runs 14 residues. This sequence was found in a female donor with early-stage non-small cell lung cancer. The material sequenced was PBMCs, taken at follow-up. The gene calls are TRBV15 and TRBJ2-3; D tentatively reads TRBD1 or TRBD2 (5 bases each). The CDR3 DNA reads TGTGCCACCCGTCCGTGGGACGGCACAGATACGCAGTATTTT. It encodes CATRPWDGTDTQYF.